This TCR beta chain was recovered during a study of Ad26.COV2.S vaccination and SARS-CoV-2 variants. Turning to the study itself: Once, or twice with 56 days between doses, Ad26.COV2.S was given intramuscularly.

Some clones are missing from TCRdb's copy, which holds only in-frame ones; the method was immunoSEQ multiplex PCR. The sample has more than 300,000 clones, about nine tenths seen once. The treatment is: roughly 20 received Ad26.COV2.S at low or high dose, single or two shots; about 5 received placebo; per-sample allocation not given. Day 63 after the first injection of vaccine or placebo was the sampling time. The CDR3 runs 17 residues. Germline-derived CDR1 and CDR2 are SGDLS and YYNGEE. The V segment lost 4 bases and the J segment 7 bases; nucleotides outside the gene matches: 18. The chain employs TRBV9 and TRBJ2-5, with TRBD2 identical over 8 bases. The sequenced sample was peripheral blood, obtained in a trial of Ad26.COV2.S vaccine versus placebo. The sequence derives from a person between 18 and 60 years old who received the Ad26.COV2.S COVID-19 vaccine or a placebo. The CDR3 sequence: CASSTHTGTSEGVTQYF. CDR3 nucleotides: TGTGCCAGCAGCACACACACGGGGACTAGTGAAGGGGTGACCCAGTACTTC.